Following are 18 T cell receptor beta chains from one sample sequenced in a study of T cells in Graves' hyperthyroidism and ophthalmopathy. RNA transcripts provided the source from which TCR beta CDR3 regions were amplified. When the TCR CDR3 underwent first-round RT-PCR, the HTBI primer set was used. TCRdb used MiXCR to reprocess the multiplex PCR reads, holding one entry per CDR3 protein. This table has 400,000 to 600,000 distinct CDR3 sequences, less than 25% appearing once. Sequenced: blood. These receptor sequences come from a man in his late teens or twenties with Graves' hyperthyroidism.

About this clonotype itself: A junction end diverges from the germline sequence, so it may reflect a read error. The chain couples TRBV2 to TRBJ2-5; 8 bases are a match to TRBD2. Germline CDR1 is SNHLY and CDR2 is FYNNEI. The CDR3 contains 14 residues. The CDR3 bases are TGTGCCAGCAATAGCGGGACGGGCCAAGAGACCAAGTACTTC. Its protein is CASNSGTGQETKYF.

This clonotype was seen a few times. This sequence joins TRBV9 and TRBJ2-2; D gene uncertain. CDR3 size: 14 residues. Between the trimmed V and J ends, which lost 5 bases and 3 bases, there was a span of 11 bases. CDR1 SGDLS and CDR2 YYNGEE come from the germline V gene. CDR3 in amino acids: CASRATGDTGELFF. CDR3 nucleotide sequence: TGTGCCAGCAGAGCAACGGGCGACACCGGGGAGCTGTTTTTT.

This clonotype has just one count. A much more abundant neighbour one base away suggests this may be a read error. V gene TRBV25-1 combines with J gene TRBJ1-5, with 8 bases identical to TRBD1. The germline CDR1 and CDR2 sequences are MGHDK and SYGVNS. This CDR3 region has 17 residues. This CDR3 reads CASSEGQAVVSNQPRHF. DNA for the CDR3: TGTGCCAGCAGTGAGGGACAGGCAGTCGTTAGCAATCAGCCCCGGCATTTT.

This clonotype was seen ten or more times. The V gene is TRBV28, the J gene TRBJ2-7; D is possibly TRBD2 (6 bases). The CDR3 spans 14 residues. V dropped 7 bases and J dropped 0 bases, with 13 bases sitting between them. Germline V gives CDR1 MDHEN, CDR2 SYDVKM. The CDR3 is CASKGLPSSYEQYF. In nucleotides, the CDR3 is TGTGCCAGCAAGGGACTCCCGAGCTCCTACGAGCAGTACTTC.

This clonotype has a count of ten or more. The chain uses TRBV20-1 and TRBJ1-2; D is perhaps TRBD1 (5 bases). Trimming removed 6 bases from V and 2 bases from J, with 13 bases in between. This CDR3 is 13 amino acids long. The germline CDR1 and CDR2 sequences are DFQATT and SNEGSKA (reference sequence). In nucleotides, the CDR3 is TGCAGTGCGACCGGGACTGGGAACTATGGCTACACCTTC. It translates to CSATGTGNYGYTF.

The count of this clonotype is one. The J gene is TRBJ2-2, the V gene TRBV27; a weak D match, TRBD2 (6 bases). The V gene lost 5 bases and the J gene lost 0 bases, with 10 bases spanning the gap. Looked up from germline, CDR1 is MNHEY and CDR2 is SMNVEV (reference sequence). The CDR3 has 15 residues. CDR3 in amino acids: CASSPRRANTGELFF. The CDR3 nucleotides read TGTGCCAGCAGTCCTCGGAGGGCGAACACCGGGGAGCTGTTTTTT.

This clonotype was observed at least ten times. V is TRBV27 and J is TRBJ1-5, with a tentative D call TRBD1 (5 bases). In germline, CDR1 is MNHEY, CDR2 SMNVEV (reference sequence). Trimming left V 9 bases short and J 3 bases short, with 15 bases between. The CDR3 spans 14 residues. CDR3 DNA sequence: TGTGCCAGTATGATCAGGGAGGACAATCAGCCCCAGCATTTT. Translated, it gives CASMIREDNQPQHF.

This clonotype was seen at least ten times. The chain is built from TRBV19 and TRBJ2-2; 9 bases line up with TRBD1. The CDR3 length is 14 residues. The J segment lost 7 bases and the V segment lost 7 bases, leaving 7 bases of the junction unmatched. Germline CDR1 is LNHDA and CDR2 is SQIVND (reference sequence). The CDR3 DNA follows: TGTGCCAGTAAGGGGACAGGGAAGATCGGGGAGCTGTTTTTT. Encoded protein: CASKGTGKIGELFF.

This clonotype appeared many times. The gene calls are TRBV12-5 and TRBJ2-5; D gene unclear. The V and J ends lost 3 bases and 5 bases respectively, with 4 bases between them. This CDR3 is 11 amino acids long. Germline assignment: CDR1 LGHNT and CDR2 FRNRAP. In DNA form, the CDR3 reads TGTGCTAGTGGTTTCGGGGAGACCCAGTACTTC. It specifies CASGFGETQYF.

A few counts support this clonotype. V is TRBV6-2 or TRBV6-3 and J is TRBJ1-1, with a tentative D call TRBD1 (5 bases). Germline V CDR1 and CDR2: MNHEY, SVGEGT. The V gene lost 7 bases and the J gene lost 2 bases, with 11 bases spanning the gap. CDR3 size: 13 residues. CDR3 DNA sequence: TGTGCCAGCACCAGGGTCCTAAACACTGAAGCTTTCTTT. Protein: CASTRVLNTEAFF.

This clonotype was observed many times. The chain is built from TRBV19 and TRBJ1-1; 10 positions match TRBD1. J lost 12 bases, V lost 6 bases, and 4 bases had no gene match. The CDR3 extends over 11 amino acids. CDR1 and CDR2 from the germline V gene are LNHDA and SQIVND (reference sequence). The chain's CDR3 is CASRLTGGTFF. Written as DNA, the CDR3 is TGTGCCAGTAGACTGACAGGGGGCACTTTCTTT.

This chain connects TRBV7-3 to TRBJ1-2, with D unresolved. Germline CDR1 and CDR2: SGHTA and FQGTGA. The V end lost 1 base, the J end lost 3 bases, and 27 bases lay between the germline ends. The CDR3 runs to 20 residues. CDR3 loop: CASSLRVRISQDLEDYGYTF. CDR3 nucleotide sequence: TGTGCCAGCAGCTTAAGGGTGAGAATATCTCAGGACCTCGAGGACTATGGCTACACCTTC.

This clonotype has ten or more counts. The DNA for the CDR3 is TGCGCCAGCAGCTTGTCCTCGGGGAGCCCCGAGCAGTACTTC. This sequence encodes CASSLSSGSPEQYF. This sequence joins TRBV5-1 and TRBJ2-7; D is perhaps TRBD2 (5 bases). V was cut by 1 base and J by 6 bases, with 14 bases left in between. The CDR3 sequence is 14 residues long. Looked up from germline, CDR1 is SGHRS and CDR2 is YFSETQ.

This clonotype has a handful of counts. This may come from a read error, since a much larger clone is one base off. DNA for the CDR3: TGTGCTAGCAGCTTAGTCAGGGGGCGCGACTACACCTTC. Amino acids: CASSLVRGRDYTF. The V call is TRBV7-7, the J call TRBJ1-2; TRBD1 agrees at 8 bases. This CDR3 region has 13 residues. Per germline, CDR1 SSHAT and CDR2 FNYEAQ (reference sequence).

The rearrangement links TRBV25-1 to TRBJ1-2; 11 bases fit TRBD1. Unmatched junction bases numbered 16, after V lost 5 bases and J lost 8 bases. The CDR3 extends over 17 amino acids. CDR1 is MGHDK, CDR2 SYGVNS, per germline. The CDR3 nucleotides read TGTGCCAGCAGTTCCTCTAGGACAGGGGGCGCATATAGGGGCTACACCTTC. As protein: CASSSSRTGGAYRGYTF.

This clonotype was detected many times. The chain combines TRBV27 with TRBJ2-2; 7 bases align to TRBD2. This CDR3 is 14 amino acids long. The V segment lost 6 bases and the J segment 0 bases; nucleotides outside the gene matches: 1. The germline gives CDR1 MNHEY, CDR2 SMNVEV (reference sequence). The CDR3 loop reads CASRGLANTGELFF. CDR3 nucleotides: TGTGCCAGCAGAGGACTAGCGAACACCGGGGAGCTGTTTTTT.

This clonotype was counted ten times or more. V is TRBV28 and J is TRBJ1-5; tentatively, D is TRBD1 (5 bases). The CDR3 consists of 12 residues. Germline loops: CDR1 MDHEN, CDR2 SYDVKM. Trimming took 5 bases from V and 6 from J, leaving 8 bases between them. The CDR3 sequence is CASSVRVQPQHF. In DNA form, the CDR3 reads TGTGCCAGCAGTGTCAGGGTTCAGCCCCAGCATTTT.

This clonotype was observed at least ten times. The chain is built from TRBV6-5 and TRBJ1-5; TRBD1 agrees at 8 bases. V shed 7 bases, J shed 5 bases, and the junction held 10 bases outside the gene matches. Germline lookup yields CDR1 MNHEY and CDR2 SVGAGI. The CDR3 covers 15 residues. CDR3 nucleotide sequence: TGTGCCAGCACCTATGGCAGGGGGCAGGATCAGCCCCAGCATTTT. It codes for CASTYGRGQDQPQHF.